This TCR beta chain was sequenced in a study of human T cells and chemical hapten exposure. TCRdb independently ran MiXCR on the RACE reads; one entry per CDR3 protein. Among roughly 380,000 distinct CDR3 sequences, 4.8% were seen once, and the ten largest hold about 2.1%. This CDR3 spans 16 amino acids. Trimming took 0 bases from V and 0 from J, leaving 9 bases between them. Looked up from germline, CDR1 is PRHDT and CDR2 is FYEKMQ (reference sequence). Indicated time point: patch test 1, 2 weeks after DPC sensitization. Noted treatment: therapeutic diphenylcyclopropenone sensitization with weekly scalp DPC.

The origin of this receptor is a woman in her fifties or sixties with alopecia areata. Some clones in this sample may be carry-over from other donors' samples. Specimen: whole blood, collected in connection with sensitization to the hapten diphenylcyclopropenone (DPC). This chain links TRBV13 with TRBJ1-3, with unresolved D. DNA for the CDR3: TGTGCCAGCAGCTTAGGCCGAGACCTCTCTGGAAACACCATATATTTT. It encodes CASSLGRDLSGNTIYF.